Listed here is a single T cell receptor beta chain. Its antigen is currently unknown. The record originates from a study of T cell responses to AZD1222 COVID-19 vaccine. With 1 base removed from V and 6 bases from J, the gap between germline ends came to 14 bases. Germline V gives CDR1 SGHTA, CDR2 FQGNSA. This CDR3 has 15 amino acids. The repertoire was sequenced with immunoSEQ multiplex PCR; TCRdb's copy has only in-frame clones and lacks some. This sample has about 120,000 clones, with around 91% found just once. Study-wide points: Vaccination with two AZD1222 doses was followed by a rise in Spike-specific TCR breadth and depth. Dominant at 160-218 and 743-854, vaccine-associated CD4 TCRs also spanned spike.

Here the sequenced sample was peripheral blood, taken on day 0 of AZD1222 vaccination. The chain employs TRBV7-2 and TRBJ2-3, with D possibly being TRBD2 (6 bases). This TCR was recovered from an adult in good health. The CDR3 region is CASSLGGLLGDTQYF. As DNA, the CDR3 is TGTGCCAGCAGCTTAGGGGGACTGCTGGGGGATACGCAGTATTTT.